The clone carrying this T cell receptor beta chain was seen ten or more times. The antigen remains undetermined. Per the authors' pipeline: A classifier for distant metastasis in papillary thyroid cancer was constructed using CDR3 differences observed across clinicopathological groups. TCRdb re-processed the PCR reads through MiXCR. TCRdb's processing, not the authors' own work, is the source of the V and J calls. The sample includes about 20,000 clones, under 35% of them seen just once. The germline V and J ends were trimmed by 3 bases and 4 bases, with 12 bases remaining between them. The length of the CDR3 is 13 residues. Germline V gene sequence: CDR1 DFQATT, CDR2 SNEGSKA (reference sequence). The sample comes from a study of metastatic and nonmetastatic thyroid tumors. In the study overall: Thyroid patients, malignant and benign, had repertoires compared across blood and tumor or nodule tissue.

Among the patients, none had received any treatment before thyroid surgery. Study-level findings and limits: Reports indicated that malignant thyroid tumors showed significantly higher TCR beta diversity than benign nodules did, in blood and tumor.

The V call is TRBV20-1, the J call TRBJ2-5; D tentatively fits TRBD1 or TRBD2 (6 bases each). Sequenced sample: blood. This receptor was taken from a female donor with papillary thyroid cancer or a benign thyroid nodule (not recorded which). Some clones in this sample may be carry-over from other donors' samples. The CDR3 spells CSASTGRTETQYF. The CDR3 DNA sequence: TGCAGTGCTAGCACAGGGAGGACAGAGACCCAGTACTTC.